This T cell receptor (beta chain) was sequenced for a study of blood T cell repertoires in COVID-19. Study-level information: The origin of the acute and convalescent COVID-19 samples was the United States, Italy and Spain. PBMCs, B-cell-depleted T cells, or T cells were the source of the cDNA or gDNA that made up the material.

V shed 3 bases and J 0 bases; nucleotides not matched to a gene: 5. Germline V lookup: CDR1 LNHDA, CDR2 SQIVND (reference sequence). The CDR3 spans 16 residues. Libraries were prepared by immunoSEQ multiplex PCR; TCRdb keeps only in-frame clonotypes and omits some of them. Seen here are under 130,000 clones, around 85% observed once, and the top ten hold 20% to 25%. The gene calls are TRBV19 and TRBJ2-1; 7 bases are shared with TRBD1. This receptor was identified in an older man with active or convalescent COVID-19. The sequenced sample was peripheral blood. As DNA, the CDR3 is TGTGCCAGTAGTATCTTACAGGGGAGCTCCTACAATGAGCAGTTCTTC. It encodes CASSILQGSSYNEQFF.